Presented here are 8 T cell receptor beta chains from one specimen sequenced in a study of human T cells and chemical hapten exposure. Time point meaning: pre-sensitization, week 0. Indicated treatment: therapeutic diphenylcyclopropenone sensitization with weekly scalp DPC. TCRdb reprocessed the RACE reads via MiXCR and lists one record per CDR3 protein. The data contain approximately 80,000 distinct CDR3 sequences, around 15% of them singletons. The starting material was whole blood, obtained in connection with sensitization to the hapten diphenylcyclopropenone (DPC). These receptors were collected from a woman aged 45-59 years with alopecia areata. Some clones in this sample may be carry-over from other donors' samples.

The chain links TRBV19 to TRBJ1-5; 7 nucleotides match TRBD1. CDR3 length: 14 residues. The ends lost 3 bases at V and 4 bases at J; junction bases unmatched: 3. Germline-derived CDR1 and CDR2 are LNHDA and SQIVND (reference sequence). In nucleotides, the CDR3 is TGTGCCAGTAGTATCCCGACAGGGAATCAGCCCCAGCATTTT. Translated: CASSIPTGNQPQHF.

This chain connects TRBV5-6 to TRBJ2-3, with D unclear. Trimming cost V 0 bases and J 6 bases, with 5 bases left between them. Germline CDR1 is SGHDT and CDR2 is YYEEEE. The CDR3 consists of 12 residues. The CDR3 loop is CASSLALDTQYF. As DNA, the CDR3 is TGTGCCAGCAGCTTGGCTCTGGATACGCAGTATTTT.

This chain connects TRBV6-6 to TRBJ1-5; D possibly corresponds to TRBD1 (6 bases). V lost 6 bases and J lost 9, with 12 bases in between. Germline V gene sequence: CDR1 MNHNY, CDR2 SVGAGI (reference sequence). The CDR3 spans 12 residues. Written as DNA, the CDR3 is TGTGCCAGCAGCACCTTCAGGGGGCCCCAGCATTTT. It is translated as CASSTFRGPQHF.

The gene calls are TRBV29-1 and TRBJ2-1; 11 nucleotides line up with TRBD2. With V trimmed by 6 bases and J by 2 bases, 6 bases remained unmatched. The CDR3 spans 15 residues. Germline loops: CDR1 SQVTM, CDR2 ANQGSEA. Here the CDR3 DNA reads TGCAGCGTGCGACTAGCGGGATCTCCCTACAATGAGCAGTTCTTC. Protein: CSVRLAGSPYNEQFF.

CDR3 region: CASSLRRGYTEAFF. The CDR3 DNA reads TGTGCCAGCAGCTTGCGACGGGGTTACACTGAAGCTTTCTTT. The rearrangement links TRBV5-4 to TRBJ1-1; unclear D gene. The CDR3 has 14 residues. In germline, CDR1 is SGHNT, CDR2 YYREEE (reference sequence). Trimming pared 1 base from V and 3 bases from J, leaving 10 bases between.

This clonotype has only a few counts. The V call is TRBV2, the J call TRBJ2-2; 10 bases are a match to TRBD2. This CDR3 contains 16 residues. The germline CDR1 and CDR2 sequences are SNHLY and FYNNEI. Losses at the gene ends were 7 bases for V and 8 bases for J; bases not matched to a gene: 13. The CDR3 loop is CASTPNPSGSSGELFF. In DNA, the CDR3 is TGTGCCAGCACCCCAAACCCTAGCGGGAGCTCAGGGGAGCTGTTTTTT.

This clonotype was counted only a few times. V gene TRBV11-2 combines with J gene TRBJ2-1; D remains unclear. The CDR3 spans 13 residues. Germline CDR1 and CDR2: SGHAT and FQNNGV. V shed 1 base and J shed 9 bases, with 10 bases lying between them. The CDR3 DNA sequence: TGTGCCAGCAGCTTAGCTCCCTTGGGTGAGCAGTTCTTC. Its translation is CASSLAPLGEQFF.

This clonotype showed up just a few times. The chain has TRBV5-1 and TRBJ1-5; D is unresolved. Germline V gene sequence: CDR1 SGHRS, CDR2 YFSETQ. Deletions cut 7 bases from V and 5 bases from J, with 13 bases between. The CDR3 covers 13 residues. CDR3 residues: CASERWVYQPQHF. CDR3 sequence (DNA): TGCGCCAGCGAACGTTGGGTCTATCAGCCCCAGCATTTT.